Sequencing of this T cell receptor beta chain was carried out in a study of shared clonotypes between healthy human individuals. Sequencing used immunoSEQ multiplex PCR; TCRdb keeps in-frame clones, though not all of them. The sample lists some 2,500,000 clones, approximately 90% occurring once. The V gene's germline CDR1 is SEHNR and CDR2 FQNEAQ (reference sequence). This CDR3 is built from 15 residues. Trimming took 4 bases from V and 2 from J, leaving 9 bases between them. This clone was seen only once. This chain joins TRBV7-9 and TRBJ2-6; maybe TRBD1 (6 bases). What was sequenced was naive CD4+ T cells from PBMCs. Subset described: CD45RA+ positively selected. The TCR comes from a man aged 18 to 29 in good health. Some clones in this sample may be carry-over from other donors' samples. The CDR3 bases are TGTGCCAGCAGCTCCTCAGGGGCTGGGGCCAACGTCCTGACTTTC. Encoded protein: CASSSSGAGANVLTF.